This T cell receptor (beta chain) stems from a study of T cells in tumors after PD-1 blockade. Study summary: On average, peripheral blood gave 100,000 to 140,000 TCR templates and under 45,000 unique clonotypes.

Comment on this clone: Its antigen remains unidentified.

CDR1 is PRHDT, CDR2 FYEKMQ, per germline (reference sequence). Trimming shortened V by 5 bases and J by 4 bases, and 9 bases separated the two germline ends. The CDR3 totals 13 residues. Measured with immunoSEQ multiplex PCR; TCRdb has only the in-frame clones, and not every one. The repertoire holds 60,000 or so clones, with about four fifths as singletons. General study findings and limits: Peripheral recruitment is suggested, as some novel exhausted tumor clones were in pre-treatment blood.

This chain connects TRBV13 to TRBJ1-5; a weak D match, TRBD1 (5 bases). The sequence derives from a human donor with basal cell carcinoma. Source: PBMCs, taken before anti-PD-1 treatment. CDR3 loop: CASSRGPNQPQHF. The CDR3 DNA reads TGTGCCAGCAGCAGGGGCCCGAATCAGCCCCAGCATTTT.